This TCR beta chain was identified during a study of T cell responses to AZD1222 COVID-19 vaccine. Regarding the study as a whole: CD4 TCRs covered the whole spike, strongest at regions 160-218 and 743-854. Nearly half of unique spike-specific TCRs reportedly avoided B.1.351 and B.1.1.7 mutated regions.

Clones were read by immunoSEQ multiplex PCR, and TCRdb kept only the in-frame ones, dropping some. The sample consists of roughly 40,000 clones, 90% of them appearing once. On this clone itself: The antigen is unknown.

Doses given second, at about 4 or about 12 weeks, were pooled. CDR3 size: 15 residues. Germline assignment: CDR1 SGDLS and CDR2 YYNGEE. Trimming cost V 4 bases and J 0 bases; bases outside gene matches: 2. This chain links TRBV9 with TRBJ2-3; TRBD2 matches at 10 bases. This TCR was sampled from an adult who received the AZD1222 COVID-19 vaccine. This material consisted of peripheral blood, taken 28 days after the second AZD1222 dose. The CDR3 loop reads CASSFSGGSTDTQYF. The CDR3 coding sequence is TGTGCCAGCAGCTTTAGCGGGGGGAGCACAGATACGCAGTATTTT.